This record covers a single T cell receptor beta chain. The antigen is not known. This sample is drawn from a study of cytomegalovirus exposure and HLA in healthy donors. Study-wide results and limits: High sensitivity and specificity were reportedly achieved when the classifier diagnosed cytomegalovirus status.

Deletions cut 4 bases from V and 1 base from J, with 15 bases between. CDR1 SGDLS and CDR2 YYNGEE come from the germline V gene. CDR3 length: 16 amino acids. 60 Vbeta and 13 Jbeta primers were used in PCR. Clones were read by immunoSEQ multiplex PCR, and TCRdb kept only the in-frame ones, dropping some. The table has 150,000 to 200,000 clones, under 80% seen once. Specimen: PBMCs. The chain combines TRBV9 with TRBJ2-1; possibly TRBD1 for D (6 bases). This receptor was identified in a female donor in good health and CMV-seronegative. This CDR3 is CASSPEGGGSYNEQFF. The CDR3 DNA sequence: TGTGCCAGCAGCCCAGAAGGGGGTGGGTCCTACAATGAGCAGTTCTTC.